The sequence of this T cell receptor (beta chain) was determined in a study of blood T cell repertoires in COVID-19. Across the whole study: Sources were T cells, B-cell-depleted T cells, or PBMCs; the material itself was cDNA or gDNA.

Turning to this clone: This sample includes further DNA sequences coding for the same CDR3.

Libraries were prepared by immunoSEQ multiplex PCR; TCRdb keeps only in-frame clonotypes and omits some of them. The table shows 200,000 to 300,000 clones, with around 89% occurring only once. The CDR3 loop spans 14 amino acids. The germline gives CDR1 LNHDA, CDR2 SQIVND (reference sequence). J was trimmed by 4 bases and V by 9 bases; bases with no gene match: 9. Cohort allocation depended upon clinical history that participants reported. Each recovered donor of Cohort 3 presented with two negative PCRs, clearance, or symptom resolution. The source material was PBMCs or T cells enriched from blood (not recorded which). The chain is built from TRBV19 and TRBJ2-1; TRBD2 aligns across 7 bases. The clonotype comes from a woman younger than 45 who had recovered from COVID-19. CDR3 nucleotides: TGTGCCAGCTCCTCGGGGAGGGATTACAATGAGCAGTTCTTC. This gives the protein CASSSGRDYNEQFF.